This T cell receptor (beta chain) appears in the sequencing data of a study of cytomegalovirus exposure and HLA in healthy donors. Study-level background: Early on, a data release was issued that held 80 million or so unique TCRs from HLA-typed donors.

V gave up 6 bases and J gave up 8 bases, with 13 bases separating them. The CDR3 totals 12 residues. Germline V CDR1 and CDR2: SGHNT, YENEEA. The study, taken as a whole, reports: A list of around 160 TCR beta chains associated with cytomegalovirus was given.

The PCR made use of 60 Vbeta and 13 Jbeta primers. Authors' analysis steps: Per a later analysis, the number of unique TCR beta chains was roughly 83 million, of which 9 million to 14 million were shared. TCRdb keeps only in-frame clones here, not all; method: immunoSEQ multiplex PCR. Clonal size and the V and J genes are those of that table, whereas D and trimming came from the DNA. The sample records 100,000 to 150,000 clones, around 73% being singletons. This clone turned up a few times. What it binds is unknown. The TCR comes from a human donor in good health. This chain joins TRBV11-3 and TRBJ1-1; no clear D gene. The sequencing input was PBMCs. The CDR3 here is CASSLTRVEAFF. CDR3 nucleotides: TGTGCCAGCAGTTTAACACGGGTAGAAGCTTTCTTT.